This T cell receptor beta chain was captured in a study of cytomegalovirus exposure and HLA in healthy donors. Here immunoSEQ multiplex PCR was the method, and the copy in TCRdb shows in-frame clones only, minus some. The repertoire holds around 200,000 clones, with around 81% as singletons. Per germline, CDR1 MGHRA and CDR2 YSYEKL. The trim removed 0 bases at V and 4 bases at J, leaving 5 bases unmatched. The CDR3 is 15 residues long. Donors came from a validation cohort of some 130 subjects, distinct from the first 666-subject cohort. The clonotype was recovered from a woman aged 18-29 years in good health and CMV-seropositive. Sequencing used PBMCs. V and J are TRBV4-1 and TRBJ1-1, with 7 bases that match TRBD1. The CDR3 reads CASSQDQGGSTEAFF. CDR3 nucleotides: TGCGCCAGCAGCCAAGACCAGGGGGGAAGCACTGAAGCTTTCTTT.